The 25 T cell receptor beta chains listed next were all sequenced from one sample in a study of T cells in Graves' hyperthyroidism and ophthalmopathy. RNA transcripts yielded amplified TCR beta CDR3 regions. With the HTBI primer set, the TCR CDR3 went through a first round of RT-PCR. TCRdb re-derived calls from the multiplex PCR reads in MiXCR, one entry per CDR3 protein. Among hundreds of thousands of distinct CDR3 sequences listed, about half were seen once. What was sequenced was peripheral blood or thyroid tissue (not recorded which). Receptor source: a woman aged 18 to 35 with Graves' hyperthyroidism.

The rearrangement uses TRBV5-4 and TRBJ1-6; D may be TRBD1 (6 bases). Trimming took 8 bases from V and 7 from J, leaving 16 bases between them. Per the germline V gene, CDR1 is SGHNT and CDR2 is YYREEE (reference sequence). The CDR3 has 14 residues. The CDR3 region has the DNA TGTGCCAGTAGGATCCCGGACAGCAATTCACCCCTCCACTTT. The encoded protein is CASRIPDSNSPLHF.

The chain recombines TRBV24-1 with TRBJ2-7, with D possibly TRBD2 on 5 matching bases. With 3 bases removed from V and 6 bases from J, the gap between germline ends came to 8 bases. Germline values: CDR1 KGHDR, CDR2 SFDVKD. The length of the CDR3 is 12 residues. CDR3 nucleotides: TGTGCCACCAGTGATGCGGGCCTCGAGCAGTACTTC. Amino acids: CATSDAGLEQYF.

V is TRBV20-1 and J is TRBJ1-6; perhaps TRBD1 as D (6 bases). The CDR3 extends over 16 amino acids. V shed 3 bases and J shed 0 bases, with 12 bases lying between them. Germline loops: CDR1 DFQATT, CDR2 SNEGSKA (reference sequence). CDR3 in amino acids: CSARGGGSSYNSPLHF. In nucleotides, the CDR3 is TGCAGTGCTAGGGGGGGCGGAAGCTCCTATAATTCACCCCTCCACTTT.

This clonotype was counted only a few times. This chain joins TRBV25-1 and TRBJ1-2; 10 bases align to TRBD1. Germline CDR1 MGHDK, CDR2 SYGVNS. Trimming removed 8 bases from V and 8 bases from J; junction bases left unmatched: 8. CDR3 length: 13 residues. The CDR3 reads CASVRQGAEGYTF. As DNA, the CDR3 is TGTGCCAGCGTAAGACAGGGGGCGGAAGGCTACACCTTC.

V gene TRBV7-3 combines with J gene TRBJ1-5, with D uncertain. Germline V lookup: CDR1 SGHTA, CDR2 FQGTGA. V gave up 0 bases and J gave up 9 bases, with 9 bases separating them. CDR3 length: 13 amino acids. CDR3 loop: CASSLTGYRPQHF. The CDR3 DNA follows: TGTGCCAGCAGCTTAACGGGGTATCGGCCCCAGCATTTT.

This chain connects TRBV11-2 to TRBJ2-2, with a weak D call TRBD2 (6 bases). CDR1 is SGHAT, CDR2 FQNNGV, per germline. The CDR3 extends over 19 amino acids. V shed 4 bases and J shed 3 bases, with 24 bases lying between them. CDR3 in DNA: TGTGCCAGCAGCTCCCGTCCCGGATATAGCGGAGACGACACCGGGGAGCTGTTTTTT. Its protein product is CASSSRPGYSGDDTGELFF.

The chain combines TRBV7-9 with TRBJ1-2; D is unclear. Trimming stripped 5 bases from V and 5 bases from J, with 15 bases between. Germline CDR1 is SEHNR and CDR2 is FQNEAQ (reference sequence). The CDR3 has 14 residues. The CDR3 protein is CASSARWARYGYTF. The CDR3 bases are TGTGCCAGCAGCGCGCGTTGGGCGAGGTATGGCTACACCTTC.

The rearrangement joins TRBV2 to TRBJ1-1; 9 bases align to TRBD1. The V gene's germline CDR1 is SNHLY and CDR2 FYNNEI. The CDR3 contains 12 residues. V shed 8 bases, J shed 8 bases, and the junction held 6 bases outside the gene matches. The DNA of the CDR3 is TGTGCCAGCGGGACAGGGTTTGAGGAAGCTTTCTTT. Protein: CASGTGFEEAFF.

The chain is built from TRBV9 and TRBJ2-3, with 12 bases lining up with TRBD2. In germline, CDR1 is SGDLS, CDR2 YYNGEE. Trimming cost V 3 bases and J 2 bases; bases outside gene matches: 7. CDR3 length: 17 residues. The CDR3 DNA reads TGTGCCAGCAGCGGTCGACTAGCGGGAGAATACACAGATACGCAGTATTTT. Its translation is CASSGRLAGEYTDTQYF.

The chain has TRBV7-9 and TRBJ1-1; 8 bases are shared with TRBD1. Germline loops: CDR1 SEHNR, CDR2 FQNEAQ (reference sequence). The CDR3 extends over 12 amino acids. J lost 9 bases, V lost 5 bases, and 5 bases had no gene match. The CDR3 sequence: CASSVRTGKAFF. CDR3 bases: TGTGCCAGCAGCGTGCGGACAGGGAAAGCTTTCTTT.

The chain joins TRBV20-1 to TRBJ1-4; D might be TRBD1 (6 bases). The CDR3 sequence is 16 residues long. V was trimmed by 0 bases and J by 8 bases, leaving 19 bases between them. Germline CDR1 reads DFQATT; CDR2 reads SNEGSKA (reference sequence). The CDR3 DNA follows: TGCAGTGCTAGAGATCAGGGCAGGGGCTGGACGGAAAAACTGTTTTTT. Translated: CSARDQGRGWTEKLFF.

This clonotype was counted only a few times. This chain connects TRBV7-9 to TRBJ2-7; the match to TRBD1 covers 7 bases. Trimming cost V 5 bases and J 6 bases; bases outside gene matches: 7. CDR3 size: 13 residues. CDR1 is SEHNR and CDR2 is FQNEAQ in the germline V gene (reference sequence). CDR3 sequence reads: CASSTDRPSEQYF. CDR3 DNA sequence: TGTGCCAGCAGCACGGACAGGCCCTCCGAGCAGTACTTC.

This chain connects TRBV7-9 to TRBJ1-1; D possibly corresponds to TRBD1 (5 bases). V was pared by 4 bases and J by 10 bases, with 13 bases between. The germline V gene encodes CDR1 SEHNR and CDR2 FQNEAQ (reference sequence). CDR3 length: 12 residues. The CDR3 here is CASSSPRGVAFF. In DNA, the CDR3 is TGTGCCAGCAGCTCCCCTAGGGGCGTAGCTTTCTTT.

The chain has TRBV20-1 and TRBJ1-1; the D is unclear. The CDR3 has 12 amino acids. V lost 2 bases and J lost 8, with 12 bases in between. Germline CDR1 and CDR2: DFQATT and SNEGSKA (reference sequence). As DNA, the CDR3 is TGCAGTGCTAGATGGGGTCTGGGGGAAGCTTTCTTT. This translates into CSARWGLGEAFF.

This clonotype was picked up a small number of times. This chain connects TRBV6-5 to TRBJ2-7; 10 positions agree with TRBD2. The CDR3 contains 16 residues. Per germline, CDR1 MNHEY and CDR2 SVGAGI. V was clipped by 2 bases and J by 2 bases; unmatched bases: 6. The CDR3 DNA is TGTGCCAGCAGTTACCGAACTAGCGGGGACGCCTACGAGCAGTACTTC. Translated: CASSYRTSGDAYEQYF.

The rearrangement joins TRBV19 to TRBJ1-2; D is unclear. Per the germline V gene, CDR1 is LNHDA and CDR2 is SQIVND (reference sequence). The ends were cut back, 3 bases at V and 6 bases at J, with 17 bases in the middle. This CDR3 comprises 15 residues. CDR3 region: CASSILPLIEHGYTF. The CDR3 region has the DNA TGTGCCAGTAGTATTCTTCCCTTGATCGAGCATGGCTACACCTTC.

The chain couples TRBV7-9 to TRBJ2-7; 9 bases agree with TRBD1. Unmatched junction bases numbered 8, after V lost 4 bases and J lost 1 base. This CDR3 is built from 16 residues. Germline CDR1 is SEHNR and CDR2 is FQNEAQ (reference sequence). The CDR3 DNA follows: TGTGCCAGCAGCTCGCTCTGGGACAGGGCGTCCTACGAGCAGTACTTC. Protein: CASSSLWDRASYEQYF. Full variable domain (missing parts from reference TRBV7-9 and TRBJ2-7): DTGVSQNPRHKITKRGQNVTFRCDPISEHNRLYWYRQTLGQGPEFLTYFQNEAQLEKSRLLSDRFSAERPKGSFSTLEIQRTEQGDSAMYLCASSSLWDRASYEQYFGPGTRLTVT.

The table lists this clonotype with a few counts. CDR3 in DNA: TGTGCCAGCAGCCCGACGGGCAGGGGAAACTACGAGCAGTACTTC. Its protein product is CASSPTGRGNYEQYF. The chain links TRBV7-2 to TRBJ2-7, with a weak D call TRBD1 (6 bases). CDR1 and CDR2 (germline): SGHTA, FQGNSA. Trimming stripped 5 bases from V and 3 bases from J, with 17 bases between. The CDR3 totals 15 residues. Full variable domain (missing parts from reference TRBV7-2 and TRBJ2-7): GAGVSQSPSNKVTEKGKDVELRCDPISGHTALYWYRQSLGQGLEFLIYFQGNSAPDKSGLPSDRFSAERTGGSVSTLTIQRTQQEDSAVYLCASSPTGRGNYEQYFGPGTRLTVT.

In regard to this clonotype: The missing conserved phenylalanine or tryptophan at the end of this CDR3 makes a read error likely. The DNA is omitted, as the CDR3 cannot be located on it reliably, and the CDR3 follows TCRdb's listing. The chain combines TRBV7-2 with TRBJ1-3; whether TRBD1, the table's D call, matches the DNA was not checked. The CDR3 region is 9 residues in length, termini included. Germline V CDR1 and CDR2: SGHTA, FQGNSA. CDR3 residues: CASSDLGGR.

The chain combines TRBV2 with TRBJ2-7; 8 bases match TRBD1. This CDR3 has 13 amino acids. Germline lookup yields CDR1 SNHLY and CDR2 FYNNEI. Trimming cost V 2 bases and J 7 bases; bases outside gene matches: 4. CDR3 DNA: TGTGCCAGCAGTGAAAGTGGGACAGGTGAGCAGTACTTC. Protein sequence: CASSESGTGEQYF. The full variable domain, rest sourced from reference TRBV2 and TRBJ2-7, is EPEVTQTPSHQVTQMGQEVILRCVPISNHLYFYWYRQILGQKVEFLVSFYNNEISEKSEIFDDQFSVERPDGSNFTLKIRSTKLEDSAMYFCASSESGTGEQYFGPGTRLTVT.

V is TRBV5-1 and J is TRBJ2-7; possibly TRBD2 for D (5 bases). The CDR3 spans 14 residues. V was shortened by 7 bases and J by 4 bases, with 18 bases between the two germline ends. Looked up from germline, CDR1 is SGHRS and CDR2 is YFSETQ. The CDR3 DNA follows: TGCGCCAGCCAGCCGGCCGGGGAATTTTACGAGCAGTACTTC. This encodes CASQPAGEFYEQYF.

The rearrangement uses TRBV2 and TRBJ2-1; D is ambiguous. The CDR3 sequence is 14 residues long. V was cut by 5 bases and J by 3 bases, with 11 bases left in between. CDR1 is SNHLY and CDR2 is FYNNEI in the germline V gene. DNA of the CDR3: TGTGCCAGCAGTTTCGGCAGACTCTACAATGAGCAGTTCTTC. It translates to CASSFGRLYNEQFF.

The gene calls are TRBV6-5 and TRBJ2-5, with 14 bases matching TRBD2. The J call is in doubt because the DNA end fits TRBJ2-1 better. The germline CDR1 and CDR2 sequences are MNHEY and SVGAGI. The CDR3 loop spans 17 amino acids. The CDR3 is CASSTSGGLAGVGEQFF. CDR3 coding DNA: TGTGCCAGCAGTACCTCAGGGGGACTAGCGGGAGTAGGTGAGCAGTTCTTC.

On this clonotype: Relative to the germline gene, one junction end is altered; a read error may explain this. The chain carries TRBV24-1 and TRBJ1-5; 7 bases are shared with TRBD1. The CDR3 runs 16 residues. The V gene's germline CDR1 is KGHDR and CDR2 SFDVKD. The CDR3 region is CASSRQGPRGNQPQHF. DNA of the CDR3: TGTGCCAGCAGTAGACAGGGCCCCCGTGGCAATCAGCCCCAGCATTTT.

This clonotype was observed many times. The genes are TRBV20-1 and TRBJ2-7; D is possibly TRBD1 (5 bases). Germline assignment: CDR1 DFQATT and CDR2 SNEGSKA (reference sequence). V dropped 1 base and J dropped 6 bases, with 10 bases sitting between them. The CDR3 has 12 residues. The CDR3 DNA reads as TGCAGTGCTAGAGGAGAGCAGGGCGAGCAGTACTTC. It translates to CSARGEQGEQYF.